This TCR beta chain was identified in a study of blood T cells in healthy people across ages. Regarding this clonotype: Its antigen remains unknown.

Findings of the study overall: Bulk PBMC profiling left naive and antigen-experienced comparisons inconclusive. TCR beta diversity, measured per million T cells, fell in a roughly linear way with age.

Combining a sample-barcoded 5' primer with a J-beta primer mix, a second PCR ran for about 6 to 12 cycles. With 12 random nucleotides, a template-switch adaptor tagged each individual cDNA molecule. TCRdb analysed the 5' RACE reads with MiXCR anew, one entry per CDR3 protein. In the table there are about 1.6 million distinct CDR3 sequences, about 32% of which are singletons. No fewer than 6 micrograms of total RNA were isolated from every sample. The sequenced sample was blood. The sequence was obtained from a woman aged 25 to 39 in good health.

In nucleotides, the CDR3 is TGCAGTGCTAGCAAGGGGGCTAACTATGGCTACACCTTC. This encodes CSASKGANYGYTF. The gene calls are TRBV20-1 and TRBJ1-2; possible D gene TRBD1, 6 bases. CDR1 and CDR2 (germline): DFQATT, SNEGSKA (reference sequence). There are 13 residues in the CDR3. With 3 bases removed from V and 0 bases from J, the gap between germline ends came to 8 bases.